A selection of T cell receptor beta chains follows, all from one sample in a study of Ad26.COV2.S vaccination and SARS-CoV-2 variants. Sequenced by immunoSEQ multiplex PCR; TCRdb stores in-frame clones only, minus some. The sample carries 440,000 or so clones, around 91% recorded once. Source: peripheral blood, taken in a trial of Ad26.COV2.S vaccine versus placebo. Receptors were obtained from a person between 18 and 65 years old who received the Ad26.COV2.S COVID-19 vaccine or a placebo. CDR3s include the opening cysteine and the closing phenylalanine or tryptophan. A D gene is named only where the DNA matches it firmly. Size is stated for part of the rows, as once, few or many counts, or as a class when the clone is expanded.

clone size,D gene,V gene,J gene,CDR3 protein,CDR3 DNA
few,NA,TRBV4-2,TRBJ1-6,CASSQEFGSPLHF,TGTGCCAGCAGCCAAGAGTTTGGCTCACCCCTCCACTTT
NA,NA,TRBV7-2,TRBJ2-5,CASSFRDGKETQYF,TGTGCCAGCAGCTTTCGGGACGGTAAAGAGACCCAGTACTTC
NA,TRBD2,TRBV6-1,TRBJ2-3,CASSVFTSGGADTQYF,TGTGCCAGCAGTGTGTTTACTAGCGGCGGGGCAGATACGCAGTATTTT
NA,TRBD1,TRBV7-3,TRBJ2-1,CASSPRNRGTYNEQFF,TGTGCCAGCAGCCCCCGGAACAGGGGAACCTACAATGAGCAGTTCTTC
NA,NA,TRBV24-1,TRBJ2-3,CATSDPRGEDTQYF,TGTGCCACCAGTGACCCTAGAGGGGAGGATACGCAGTATTTT
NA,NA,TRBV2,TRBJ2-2,CARGKGDTGELFF,TGTGCCAGGGGGAAGGGGGACACCGGGGAGCTGTTTTTT
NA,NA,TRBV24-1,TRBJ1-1,CATSDIRGGKGAFF,TGTGCCACCAGTGACATCCGTGGAGGGAAAGGAGCTTTCTTT
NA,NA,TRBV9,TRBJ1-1,CASSVGAGTKAFF,TGTGCCAGCAGCGTAGGGGCAGGGACCAAAGCTTTCTTT
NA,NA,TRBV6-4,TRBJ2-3,CASSAGMASTDTQYF,TGTGCCAGCAGCGCTGGGATGGCCAGCACAGATACGCAGTATTTT
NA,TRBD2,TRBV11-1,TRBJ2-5,CASSLESGRAVETQYF,TGTGCCAGCAGCTTAGAATCCGGGAGGGCCGTGGAGACCCAGTACTTC
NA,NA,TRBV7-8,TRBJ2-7,CASSLGGTASYEQYF,TGTGCCAGCAGCTTAGGAGGGACGGCTAGTTACGAGCAGTACTTC
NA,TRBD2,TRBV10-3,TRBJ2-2,CAISLLALAGELFF,TGTGCCATCAGTTTACTAGCGTTGGCCGGGGAGCTGTTTTTT
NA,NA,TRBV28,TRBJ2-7,CASRGTREQYF,TGTGCCAGCAGAGGGACCCGCGAGCAGTACTTC
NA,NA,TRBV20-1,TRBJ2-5,CSAWRRETQYF,TGCAGTGCTTGGCGGCGGGAGACCCAGTACTTC
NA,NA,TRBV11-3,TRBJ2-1,CASSFPTSLAPIYNEQFF,TGTGCCAGCAGCTTTCCCACATCTCTAGCCCCTATCTACAATGAGCAGTTCTTC
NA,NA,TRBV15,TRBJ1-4,CATSLTPPPPGTLNEKLFF,TGTGCCACCAGCCTGACCCCTCCGCCCCCAGGCACCCTAAATGAAAAACTGTTTTTT
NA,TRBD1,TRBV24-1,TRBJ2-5,CATSDFRDRDGQETQYF,TGTGCCACCAGTGATTTTAGGGACAGGGATGGGCAAGAGACCCAGTACTTC
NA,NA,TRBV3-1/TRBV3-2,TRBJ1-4,CASSLLPGGGEKLFF,TGTGCCAGCAGCCTACTTCCGGGGGGTGGGGAAAAACTGTTTTTT
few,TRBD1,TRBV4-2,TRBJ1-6,CASSQGNRGRWNSPLHF,TGTGCCAGCAGCCAGGGCAACAGGGGGCGCTGGAATTCACCCCTCCACTTT
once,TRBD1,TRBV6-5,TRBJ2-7,CASSYSRWDRVNEQYF,TGTGCCAGCAGTTACTCCAGATGGGACAGGGTGAACGAGCAGTACTTC
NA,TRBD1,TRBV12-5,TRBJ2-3,CASGSRTGGTDTQYF,TGTGCTAGTGGTTCGAGGACAGGGGGAACAGATACGCAGTATTTT
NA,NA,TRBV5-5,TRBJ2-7,CASSWDFYEQYF,TGTGCCAGCAGCTGGGACTTCTACGAGCAGTACTTC
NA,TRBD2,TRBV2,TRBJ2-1,CASSDASGRLYNEQFF,TGTGCCAGCAGTGATGCTAGCGGGAGATTGTACAATGAGCAGTTCTTC
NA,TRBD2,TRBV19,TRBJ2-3,CASSIAGGPADTQYF,TGTGCCAGTAGTATAGCGGGAGGGCCTGCAGATACGCAGTATTTT
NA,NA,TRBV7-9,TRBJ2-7,CASSSWEGAYEQYF,TGTGCCAGCAGTTCCTGGGAGGGGGCCTACGAGCAGTACTTC
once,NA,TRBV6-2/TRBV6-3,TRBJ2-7,CASSRGGYEYEQYF,TGTGCCAGCAGTCGGGGCGGCTATGAGTACGAGCAGTACTTC
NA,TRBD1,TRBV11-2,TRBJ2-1,CASRIEGTGGYIDNEQFF,TGTGCCAGCAGAATTGAGGGAACAGGGGGCTATATAGACAATGAGCAGTTCTTC
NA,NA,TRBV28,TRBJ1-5,CASKSGSSNQPQHF,TGTGCCAGCAAGTCGGGCTCCAGCAATCAGCCCCAGCATTTT
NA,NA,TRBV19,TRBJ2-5,CASSIDPGSKTQYF,TGTGCCAGTAGTATAGATCCAGGGTCGAAGACCCAGTACTTC
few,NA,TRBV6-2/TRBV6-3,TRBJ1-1,CASSYGGNTEAFF,TGTGCCAGCAGTTACGGGGGGAACACTGAAGCTTTCTTT
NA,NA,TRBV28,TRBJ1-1,CASSLGLTEMNTEAFF,TGTGCCAGCAGTTTAGGCCTAACGGAAATGAACACTGAAGCTTTCTTT
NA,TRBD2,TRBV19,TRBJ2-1,CASSRLASYNEQFF,TGTGCCAGTAGTAGACTAGCCAGCTACAATGAGCAGTTCTTC
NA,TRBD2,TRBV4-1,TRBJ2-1,CASSHPPGTSVTYNEQFF,TGCGCCAGCAGCCATCCCCCCGGCACTAGCGTCACCTACAATGAGCAGTTCTTC
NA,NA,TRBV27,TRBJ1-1,CASSLSTGANTEAFF,TGTGCCAGCAGTTTATCGACCGGGGCGAACACTGAAGCTTTCTTT
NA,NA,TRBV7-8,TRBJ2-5,CASSSVGVGGAETQYF,TGTGCCAGCAGCTCCGTGGGGGTAGGGGGGGCTGAGACCCAGTACTTC
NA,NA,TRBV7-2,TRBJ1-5,CASSLRGQSNQPQHF,TGTGCCAGCAGCTTAAGGGGCCAGAGCAATCAGCCCCAGCATTTT
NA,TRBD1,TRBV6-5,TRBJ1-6,CASRAGGTAPLHF,TGTGCCAGCAGGGCAGGGGGCACAGCACCCCTCCACTTT
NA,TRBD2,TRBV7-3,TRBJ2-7,CASSPGAGTSVSEQYF,TGTGCCAGCAGCCCCGGGGCCGGGACTAGCGTTTCCGAGCAGTACTTC
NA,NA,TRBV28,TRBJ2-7,CASSIRTYEQYF,TGTGCCAGCAGTATACGGACCTACGAGCAGTACTTC
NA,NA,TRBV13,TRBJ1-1,CASSLALQPEAFF,TGTGCCAGCAGCTTAGCGCTACAGCCTGAAGCTTTCTTT
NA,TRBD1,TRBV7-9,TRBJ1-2,CASSLGDRESSGYTF,TGTGCCAGCAGCTTAGGTGACAGGGAATCCTCGGGCTACACCTTC
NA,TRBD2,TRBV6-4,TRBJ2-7,CASSAALASNEQYF,TGTGCCAGCAGTGCTGCACTAGCGTCAAACGAGCAGTACTTC
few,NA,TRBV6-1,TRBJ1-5,CASSEGSYQPQHF,TGTGCCAGCAGTGAAGGCTCTTATCAGCCCCAGCATTTT
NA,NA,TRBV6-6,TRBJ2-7,CASSLLGSGAYEQYF,TGTGCCAGCAGTTTGCTCGGCTCTGGGGCCTACGAGCAGTACTTC
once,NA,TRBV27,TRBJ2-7,CASGKAGQRFDEQYF,TGTGCCAGCGGGAAGGCGGGACAGAGATTCGACGAGCAGTACTTC
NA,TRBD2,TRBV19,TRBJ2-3,CASRARTSGYTDTQYF,TGTGCCAGTAGAGCCCGGACTAGCGGTTACACAGATACGCAGTATTTT
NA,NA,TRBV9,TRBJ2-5,CASSVAWDRETQYF,TGTGCCAGCAGCGTAGCTTGGGACCGAGAGACCCAGTACTTC
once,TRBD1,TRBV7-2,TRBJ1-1,CASSGGQGNTEAFF,TGTGCCAGCAGCGGGGGACAGGGGAACACTGAAGCTTTCTTT
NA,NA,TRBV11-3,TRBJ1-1,CASSFDGNTEAFF,TGTGCCAGCAGCTTCGACGGGAACACTGAAGCTTTCTTT
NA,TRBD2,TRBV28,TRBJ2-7,CASSWTSGRDEQYF,TGTGCCAGCAGCTGGACTAGCGGGAGAGACGAGCAGTACTTC
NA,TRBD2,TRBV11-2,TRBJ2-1,CASSFGREGPNEQFF,TGTGCCAGCAGCTTCGGGCGGGAGGGCCCCAATGAGCAGTTCTTC
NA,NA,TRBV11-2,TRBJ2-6,CASSPPGSGANVLTF,TGTGCCAGCAGCCCCCCCGGATCCGGGGCCAACGTCCTGACTTTC
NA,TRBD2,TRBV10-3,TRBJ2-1,CAISESGLAGYNEQFF,TGTGCCATCAGTGAGTCGGGACTAGCGGGATACAATGAGCAGTTCTTC